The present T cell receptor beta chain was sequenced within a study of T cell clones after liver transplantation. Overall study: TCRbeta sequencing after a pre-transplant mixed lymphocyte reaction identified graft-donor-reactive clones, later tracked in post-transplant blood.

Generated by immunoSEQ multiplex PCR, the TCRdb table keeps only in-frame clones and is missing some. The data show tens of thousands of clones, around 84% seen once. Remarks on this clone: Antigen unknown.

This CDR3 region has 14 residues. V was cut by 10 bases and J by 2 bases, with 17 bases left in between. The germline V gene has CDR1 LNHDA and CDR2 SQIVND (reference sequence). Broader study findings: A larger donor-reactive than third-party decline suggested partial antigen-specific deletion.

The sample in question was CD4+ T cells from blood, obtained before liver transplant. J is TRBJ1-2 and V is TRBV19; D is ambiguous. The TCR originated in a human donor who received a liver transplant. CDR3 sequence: CATQIRMGNYGYTF. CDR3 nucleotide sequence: TGTGCCACCCAAATTAGGATGGGGAACTATGGCTACACCTTC.